Presented here are 22 T cell receptor beta chains from one specimen sequenced in a study of T-cell memory formation after mild COVID-19. MiXCR, applied by TCRdb to the 5' RACE reads, yields one record per CDR3 protein. The data show under 150,000 distinct CDR3 sequences, with over 20% seen just once and about 38% held by the top ten. Sequenced input: PBMCs or a T cell subset sorted from them (not recorded which). These receptors were taken from a man aged 18 to 29 who had mild COVID-19 (a few samples of this study predate the infection). Cell type and time point are not known.

The genes are TRBV7-9 and TRBJ2-2, with no clear D. Germline CDR1 is SEHNR and CDR2 is FQNEAQ (reference sequence). Trimming took off 1 base at V and 4 bases at J, with 4 bases between the two ends. This CDR3 is built from 13 residues. The CDR3 is CASSLVSTGELFF. The CDR3 DNA follows: TGTGCCAGCAGCTTAGTCTCCACCGGGGAGCTGTTTTTT.

This clonotype was recorded at least ten times. The V gene is TRBV4-3, the J gene TRBJ2-6; D call uncertain. There are 16 residues in the CDR3. Between the trimmed V and J ends, which lost 0 bases and 0 bases, there was a span of 6 bases. CDR1 is LGHNA and CDR2 is YSLEER in the germline V gene. DNA for the CDR3: TGCGCCAGCAGCCAAGATCTTAGCTCTGGGGCCAACGTCCTGACTTTC. Residues: CASSQDLSSGANVLTF.

This clonotype turned up a few times. The chain has TRBV7-9 and TRBJ2-7, with 9 bases aligning to TRBD2. Germline V gene lookup returns CDR1 SEHNR and CDR2 FQNEAQ (reference sequence). There are 14 residues in the CDR3. With 5 bases clipped from V and 6 bases from J, the junction kept 8 bases outside the gene matches. Here the CDR3 reads CASSPGLAPSEQYF. The CDR3 DNA is TGTGCCAGCAGCCCGGGACTAGCTCCCTCCGAGCAGTACTTC.

This clonotype has just one count. The chain joins TRBV6-2 or TRBV6-3 to TRBJ1-2; possible D gene TRBD1, 6 bases. The CDR3 has 15 amino acids. Germline assignment: CDR1 MNHEY and CDR2 SVGEGT. Trimming removed 5 bases from V and 2 bases from J, with 15 bases in between. CDR3 protein: CASSTGTRENYGYTF. The CDR3, as DNA: TGTGCCAGCAGTACCGGGACACGAGAAAACTATGGCTACACCTTC.

Remarks on this clonotype: An end of the junction differs from the germline gene, which may be a read error. V and J are TRBV7-6 and TRBJ2-1, with a tentative D call TRBD1 (7 bases). The CDR3 extends over 17 amino acids. CDR1 and CDR2 (germline): SGHVS, FNYEAQ. The CDR3 DNA follows: TGTGCCAGCAGCTCCGACAGGGAGGTTGGCTACTACAATGAGGAGTTCTTC. It yields the protein CASSSDREVGYYNEEFF.

The chain joins TRBV13 to TRBJ2-3, with 9 bases identical to TRBD2. CDR1 and CDR2 (germline): PRHDT, FYEKMQ (reference sequence). The CDR3 is 14 amino acids. V was pared by 5 bases and J by 4 bases, with 4 bases of the junction left unmatched. The DNA for the CDR3 is TGTGCCAGCAGCAGACTAGCGGCGGCAGATACGCAGTATTTT. It yields the protein CASSRLAAADTQYF.

This clonotype has at least ten counts. The chain combines TRBV12-3 or TRBV12-4 with TRBJ2-7, with 7 bases fitting TRBD1. The CDR3 has 13 amino acids. V was pared by 3 bases and J by 3 bases, with 2 bases of the junction left unmatched. This CDR3 reads CASSLTGFYEQYF. For the CDR3, the DNA is TGTGCCAGCAGTTTGACAGGGTTCTACGAGCAGTACTTC.

V usage is TRBV29-1 and J usage is TRBJ2-5, with a tentative D call TRBD1 (6 bases). CDR1 and CDR2 (germline): SQVTM, ANQGSEA. Trimming left V 1 base short and J 3 bases short, with 12 bases between. The CDR3 sequence is 14 residues long. This chain's CDR3 is CSVEVFRTEETQYF. The CDR3 DNA reads TGCAGCGTTGAAGTGTTTCGGACAGAAGAGACCCAGTACTTC.

The J gene is TRBJ2-3, the V gene TRBV5-1, with 7 bases that match TRBD2. With V trimmed by 6 bases and J by 4 bases, 8 bases remained unmatched. There are 14 residues in the CDR3. Per the germline V gene, CDR1 is SGHRS and CDR2 is YFSETQ. The CDR3 nucleotides are TGCGCCAGCACGGCGGGGGAAGGAGCAGATACGCAGTATTTT. The encoded protein is CASTAGEGADTQYF. The whole variable domain, filled in from reference TRBV5-1 and TRBJ2-3, reads KAGVTQTPRYLIKTRGQQVTLSCSPISGHRSVSWYQQTPGQGLQFLFEYFSETQRNKGNFPGRFSGRQFSNSRSEMNVSTLELGDSALYLCASTAGEGADTQYFGPGTRLTVL.

This rearrangement joins TRBV29-1 to TRBJ2-5; TRBD2 matches at 7 bases. This CDR3 spans 14 amino acids. With V trimmed by 6 bases and J by 1 base, 8 bases remained unmatched. Germline CDR1 SQVTM, CDR2 ANQGSEA. CDR3 in amino acids: CSVAGTTLQETQYF. The CDR3 DNA follows: TGCAGCGTGGCCGGGACTACACTCCAAGAGACCCAGTACTTC. Drawing the rest from reference TRBV29-1 and TRBJ2-5, the complete variable domain is SAVISQKPSRDICQRGTSLTIQCQVDSQVTMMFWYRQQPGQSLTLIATANQGSEATYESGFVIDKFPISRPNLTFSTLTVSNMSPEDSSIYLCSVAGTTLQETQYFGPGTRLLVL.

The genes are TRBV27 and TRBJ2-2; D is ambiguous. The CDR3 consists of 15 residues. Germline CDR1 reads MNHEY; CDR2 reads SMNVEV (reference sequence). The V end was cut by 3 bases, the J end by 4 bases, with 12 bases between. The CDR3 region is CASSFLLAGTGELFF. CDR3 coding DNA: TGTGCCAGCAGTTTTTTGTTGGCCGGCACCGGGGAGCTGTTTTTT.

CDR3 nucleotide sequence: TGCGCCAGCAGCTTGGCTGTCGATGAGCAGTTCTTC. The encoded protein is CASSLAVDEQFF. The chain recombines TRBV5-1 with TRBJ2-1; no firm D call. This CDR3 is 12 amino acids long. Germline CDR1 and CDR2: SGHRS and YFSETQ. The V end lost 0 bases, the J end lost 8 bases, and 6 bases lay between the germline ends.

The rearrangement joins TRBV15 to TRBJ2-1; D uncertain. CDR3 length equals 11 residues. The V and J ends lost 3 bases and 10 bases respectively, with 7 bases between them. CDR1 LNHNV and CDR2 YYDKDF come from the germline V gene (reference sequence). As DNA, the CDR3 is TGTGCCACCAGCAGTACCCCGGAGCAGTTCTTC. Translating it yields CATSSTPEQFF.

Only a few counts were recorded for this clonotype. The V gene is TRBV29-1, the J gene TRBJ1-1, with D unresolved. This CDR3 has 10 amino acids. Germline V gene lookup returns CDR1 SQVTM and CDR2 ANQGSEA. Trimming stripped 5 bases from V and 8 bases from J, with 9 bases between. CDR3 in DNA: TGCAGCGTTAGATCCACGGAAGCTTTCTTT. Its protein is CSVRSTEAFF.

The V gene is TRBV4-3, the J gene TRBJ2-5; D perhaps matches TRBD2 (5 bases). This CDR3 has 14 residues. Germline CDR1 and CDR2: LGHNA and YSLEER. V lost 1 base, J lost 6 bases, and 12 bases lay in between. The CDR3 DNA reads as TGCGCCAGCAGCCAAGTGAGGGAAATTAAGACCCAGTACTTC. It codes for CASSQVREIKTQYF.

This clonotype was counted a few times. This chain connects TRBV19 to TRBJ2-7; the D gene is possibly TRBD1 (6 bases). Per germline, CDR1 LNHDA and CDR2 SQIVND (reference sequence). CDR3 length: 14 residues. Trimming stripped 6 bases from V and 3 bases from J, with 15 bases between. The CDR3 sequence is CASRRTTGFYEQYF. The DNA of the CDR3 is TGTGCCAGTAGACGCACTACAGGGTTCTACGAGCAGTACTTC.

This chain uses TRBV4-1 with TRBJ1-1; 7 bases align to TRBD1. The CDR3 is 15 amino acids. Per the germline V gene, CDR1 is MGHRA and CDR2 is YSYEKL. Unmatched junction bases numbered 6, after V lost 3 bases and J lost 2 bases. CDR3 coding DNA: TGCGCCAGCAGCCACCTGGGACAGATTAACACTGAAGCTTTCTTT. Encoded protein: CASSHLGQINTEAFF.

A few counts support this clonotype. The chain links TRBV27 to TRBJ1-1; 7 positions agree with TRBD1. J gave up 4 bases and V 5 bases, and 4 bases lay outside the gene matches. Germline V CDR1 and CDR2: MNHEY, SMNVEV (reference sequence). The CDR3 runs to 13 residues. CDR3 protein: CASSIQGTTEAFF. The CDR3 nucleotides read TGTGCCAGCAGTATACAGGGGACCACTGAAGCTTTCTTT.

V gene TRBV20-1 combines with J gene TRBJ2-2, with 7 bases that match TRBD2. The trim removed 6 bases at V and 5 bases at J, leaving 3 bases unmatched. Germline CDR1 reads DFQATT; CDR2 reads SNEGSKA (reference sequence). There are 12 residues in the CDR3. For the CDR3, the DNA is TGCAGTGCCACGGGGGGTACCGGGGAGCTGTTTTTT. It encodes CSATGGTGELFF.

The chain employs TRBV18 and TRBJ1-2; D may be TRBD1 (5 bases). The germline CDR1 and CDR2 sequences are KGHSH and LQKENI. The CDR3 consists of 14 residues. V was trimmed by 3 bases and J by 6 bases, leaving 14 bases between them. The CDR3 sequence: CASSPGREGNGYTF. CDR3 bases: TGTGCCAGCTCACCGGGCAGGGAAGGGAATGGCTACACCTTC. Together with reference TRBV18 and TRBJ1-2, the CDR3 gives the full variable domain: NAGVMQNPRHLVRRRGQEARLRCSPMKGHSHVYWYRQLPEEGLKFMVYLQKENIIDESGMPKERFSAEFPKEGPSILRIQQVVRGDSAAYFCASSPGREGNGYTFGSGTRLTVV.

V usage is TRBV12-3 or TRBV12-4 and J usage is TRBJ2-5; 10 bases line up with TRBD2. The J segment lost 7 bases and the V segment lost 6 bases, leaving 17 bases of the junction unmatched. This CDR3 is built from 17 residues. CDR3 sequence (DNA): TGTGCCAGCAGCCCGTCGGCTAGCGGGGGCGTTCGAGTGACCCAGTACTTC. Its translation: CASSPSASGGVRVTQYF.

The table lists this clonotype with a few counts. This chain connects TRBV12-3 or TRBV12-4 to TRBJ2-2; D remains unclear. The CDR3 has 13 amino acids. Trimming removed 2 bases at V and 5 bases at J, with 6 bases between. CDR3 residues: CASSLSVTGELFF. The DNA for the CDR3 is TGTGCCAGCAGTTTAAGCGTTACCGGGGAGCTGTTTTTT.